This TCR beta chain was obtained from a study of blood T cell repertoires in COVID-19. Study summary: Acute and convalescent COVID-19 samples came from the United States, Italy and Spain.

Germline V gene lookup returns CDR1 SGHRS and CDR2 YFSETQ. Between the trimmed V and J ends, which lost 7 bases and 1 base, there was a span of 17 bases. The CDR3 is 15 residues long. The repertoire was sequenced with immunoSEQ multiplex PCR; TCRdb's copy has only in-frame clones and lacks some. Of under 350,000 clones listed, over 75% are singletons. Sequenced input: peripheral blood. This receptor was identified in an older woman with acute or convalescent COVID-19. This chain uses TRBV5-1 with TRBJ2-5; D is possibly TRBD2 (6 bases). CDR3 coding DNA: TGCGCCAGCGGGCGGGACCCCAGGCTCCAAGAGACCCAGTACTTC. It specifies CASGRDPRLQETQYF.